The 19 T cell receptor beta chains below all came from one sample that was sequenced in a study of CD8 T cells in ankylosing spondylitis. General study findings and limits: What seemed typical of ankylosing spondylitis blood was a TCR beta motif built from several highly homologous variants.

These receptors are not linked to any known antigen. TCRdb analysed the 5' RACE reads with MiXCR anew, one entry per CDR3 protein. The profile shows 200,000 to 250,000 distinct CDR3 sequences, 6% to 8% of them singletons. Sequencing used blood, either unsorted or a sorted T cell fraction (not recorded which). The receptor source for this set is a male donor with ankylosing spondylitis.

This chain uses TRBV5-1 with TRBJ2-1, with 8 bases that match TRBD1. The V gene end was trimmed by 4 bases and the J gene end by 5 bases; junction bases not matched to a gene: 8. There are 15 residues in the CDR3. The germline gives CDR1 SGHRS, CDR2 YFSETQ. The CDR3 loop reads CASSPWTGTNNEQFF. The CDR3 DNA sequence: TGCGCCAGCAGCCCCTGGACAGGGACAAACAATGAGCAGTTCTTC.

In its sample, this clonotype was seen many times. V gene TRBV6-5 combines with J gene TRBJ2-7; D is ambiguous. The CDR3 sequence is 17 residues long. V shed 0 bases and J shed 1 base, with 16 bases lying between them. CDR1 is MNHEY and CDR2 is SVGAGI in the germline V gene. In DNA form, the CDR3 reads TGTGCCAGCAGTTACTCGATGTCTGATACATATTCCTACGAGCAGTACTTC. Protein sequence: CASSYSMSDTYSYEQYF.

Ten or more counts support this clonotype. The chain couples TRBV20-1 to TRBJ1-1, with D hard to call. Germline loops: CDR1 DFQATT, CDR2 SNEGSKA (reference sequence). This CDR3 contains 16 residues. The V end was cut by 1 base, the J end by 4 bases, with 19 bases between. In DNA form, the CDR3 reads TGCAGTGCTAGAGCGATCTCTCCCACCGGGATCACTGAAGCTTTCTTT. Translating gives CSARAISPTGITEAFF.

This clonotype occurred a few times. V usage is TRBV10-1 and J usage is TRBJ2-1; D is ambiguous. The CDR3 has 12 residues. Per the germline V gene, CDR1 is WNHNN and CDR2 is SYGVQD (reference sequence). Trimming shortened V by 1 base and J by 8 bases, and 6 bases separated the two germline ends. CDR3 coding DNA: TGCGCCAGCAGTGAGTTTATCCATGAGCAGTTCTTC. This codes for CASSEFIHEQFF.

About this clonotype: One base away lies a much larger clone, so this may be a sequencing read error. The gene calls are TRBV20-1 and TRBJ2-1, with D maybe TRBD2 (6 bases). Trimming removed 5 bases from V and 5 bases from J, with 16 bases in between. Germline CDR1 is DFQATT and CDR2 is SNEGSKA (reference sequence). CDR3 length: 14 residues. In DNA form, the CDR3 reads TGCAGTGCTTACAGCGGGTTATCCCACAATGAGCAGTTCTTC. This gives the protein CSAYSGLSHNEQFF.

This clonotype was detected a few times. The chain couples TRBV24-1 to TRBJ2-1; 10 bases fit TRBD2. This CDR3 has 13 amino acids. CDR1 and CDR2 (germline): KGHDR, SFDVKD. V trimming: 9 bases; J trimming: 8 bases; junction bases outside the gene matches: 6. The CDR3 nucleotides read TGTGCCACCTCTAGCGGGGGAGCCGATGAGCAGTTCTTC. This encodes CATSSGGADEQFF.

This clonotype was detected a few times. The rearrangement joins TRBV9 to TRBJ2-4; tentatively, D is TRBD1 or TRBD2 (6 bases each). V lost 3 bases to trimming and J lost 2 bases, with 12 bases between them. The V gene's germline CDR1 is SGDLS and CDR2 YYNGEE. The CDR3 sequence is 15 residues long. The CDR3 region is CASSGAGGSKNIQYF. For the CDR3, the DNA is TGTGCCAGCAGCGGGGCCGGGGGCTCCAAAAACATTCAGTACTTC.

There are a few counts of this clonotype. DNA for the CDR3: TGTGCCTGGAGGGTTACAGATACGCAGTATTTT. The encoded protein is CAWRVTDTQYF. The rearrangement links TRBV30 to TRBJ2-3; D not resolved. The CDR3 is 11 amino acids. CDR1 is GTSNPN, CDR2 SVGIG, per germline (reference sequence). The V end lost 3 bases, the J end lost 3 bases, and 4 bases lay between the germline ends.

The V call is TRBV28, the J call TRBJ1-1; TRBD1 might be the D (5 bases). The CDR3 is made up of 16 amino acids. V was pared by 2 bases and J by 3 bases, with 16 bases between. Germline CDR1 MDHEN, CDR2 SYDVKM. Here the CDR3 DNA reads TGTGCCAGCAGTTTAAACCAGGGTGTGTGGGACACTGAAGCTTTCTTT. Translation gives CASSLNQGVWDTEAFF.

This clonotype was counted at least ten times. The V gene is TRBV24-1, the J gene TRBJ2-5; TRBD2 is a possible D gene (5 bases). V was trimmed by 7 bases and J by 4 bases, leaving 6 bases between them. The CDR3 covers 11 residues. In germline, CDR1 is KGHDR, CDR2 SFDVKD. The CDR3 region is CATRAGETQYF. CDR3 sequence (DNA): TGTGCCACCAGGGCGGGAGAGACCCAGTACTTC.

Only a few counts were recorded for this clonotype. The CDR3 DNA follows: TGTGCCACCAGCAGAACGGCCCGTAGCGGGGTTGACGAGCAGTACTTC. It yields the protein CATSRTARSGVDEQYF. The rearrangement uses TRBV15 and TRBJ2-7, with 8 bases that match TRBD2. Germline lookup yields CDR1 LNHNV and CDR2 YYDKDF (reference sequence). This CDR3 region has 16 residues. The V and J ends lost 2 bases and 5 bases, in that order; junction bases with no gene match: 11.

This clonotype was seen more than once but under ten times. The chain joins TRBV25-1 to TRBJ2-7; D may match TRBD1 or TRBD2 (5 bases each). V was shortened by 4 bases and J by 3 bases, with 7 bases between the two germline ends. CDR1 and CDR2 from the germline V gene are MGHDK and SYGVNS. The length of the CDR3 is 12 residues. The CDR3 coding sequence is TGTGCCAGCAGTGTTGGGGGCTACGAGCAGTACTTC. It is translated as CASSVGGYEQYF.

A few counts support this clonotype. The chain has TRBV9 and TRBJ1-2; D not certain. The CDR3 has 16 residues. Trimming took 4 bases from V and 2 from J, leaving 18 bases between them. The germline V gene has CDR1 SGDLS and CDR2 YYNGEE. The DNA for the CDR3 is TGTGCCAGCAGCACCCGAATCGTTAGTCAGAACTATGGCTACACCTTC. It is translated as CASSTRIVSQNYGYTF.

This clonotype was seen at least ten times. The chain employs TRBV12-3 or TRBV12-4 and TRBJ2-7; D remains unclear. This CDR3 has 12 residues. The V and J ends lost 4 bases and 5 bases respectively, with 9 bases between them. In DNA, the CDR3 is TGTGCCAGCAGTTCTAGAACTAACGAGCAGTACTTC. It encodes CASSSRTNEQYF.

The rearrangement uses TRBV7-8 and TRBJ2-1, with TRBD2 matching 10 bases. J lost 0 bases, V lost 2 bases, and 13 bases had no gene match. Germline assignment: CDR1 SGHVS and CDR2 FQNEAQ. This CDR3 spans 20 amino acids. The CDR3 loop is CASSLWTSGRKIYSYNEQFF. In DNA form, the CDR3 reads TGTGCCAGCAGCTTATGGACTAGCGGCAGAAAGATTTACTCCTACAATGAGCAGTTCTTC.

This clonotype was observed a handful of times. The chain couples TRBV4-3 to TRBJ2-5, with TRBD2 matching over 10 bases. Germline CDR1 is LGHNA and CDR2 is YSLEER. The CDR3 has 15 amino acids. V lost 6 bases, J lost 0 bases, and 4 bases stayed unmatched. The CDR3 region is CASRLSGGYQETQYF. In nucleotides, the CDR3 is TGCGCCAGCAGACTTAGCGGGGGGTACCAAGAGACCCAGTACTTC.

The chain combines TRBV20-1 with TRBJ2-1; 14 nucleotides align to TRBD2. Germline-derived CDR1 and CDR2 are DFQATT and SNEGSKA (reference sequence). The V and J ends lost 6 bases and 3 bases, in that order; junction bases with no gene match: 4. CDR3 length equals 15 residues. This chain's CDR3 is CSARLAGGVYNEQFF. As DNA, the CDR3 is TGCAGTGCAAGACTAGCGGGAGGGGTCTACAATGAGCAGTTCTTC.

This clonotype has a count of ten or more. The genes are TRBV28 and TRBJ2-3, with TRBD1 matching over 10 bases. The CDR3 consists of 18 residues. Germline CDR1 reads MDHEN; CDR2 reads SYDVKM. The V segment lost 2 bases and the J segment 3 bases; nucleotides outside the gene matches: 11. CDR3 sequence reads: CASSLPFLTGGYTDTQYF. CDR3 sequence (DNA): TGTGCCAGCAGTTTACCCTTTCTGACAGGGGGCTATACAGATACGCAGTATTTT.

This clonotype was seen many times. V is TRBV24-1 and J is TRBJ2-7; 7 bases fit TRBD1. Germline CDR1 is KGHDR and CDR2 is SFDVKD. V shed 7 bases, J shed 8 bases, and the junction held 10 bases outside the gene matches. This CDR3 region has 13 residues. The CDR3 nucleotides are TGTGCCACCAGCCCCCGAAAGACAGGGAAGCAGTACTTC. Amino acids: CATSPRKTGKQYF.